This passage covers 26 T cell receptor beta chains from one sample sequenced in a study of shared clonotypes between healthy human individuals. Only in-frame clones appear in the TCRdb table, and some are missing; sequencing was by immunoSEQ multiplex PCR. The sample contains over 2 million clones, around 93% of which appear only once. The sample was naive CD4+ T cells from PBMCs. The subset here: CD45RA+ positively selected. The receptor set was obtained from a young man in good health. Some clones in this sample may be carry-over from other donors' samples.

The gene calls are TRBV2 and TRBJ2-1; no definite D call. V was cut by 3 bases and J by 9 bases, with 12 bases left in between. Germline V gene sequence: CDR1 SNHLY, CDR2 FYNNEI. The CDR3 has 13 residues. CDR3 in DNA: TGTGCCAGCAGTGACCGGGCAGGCAGTGAGCAGTTCTTC. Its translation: CASSDRAGSEQFF.

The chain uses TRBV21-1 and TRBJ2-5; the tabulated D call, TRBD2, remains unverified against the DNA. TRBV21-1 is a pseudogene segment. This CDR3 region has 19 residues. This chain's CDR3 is CASSKSNSVSGRAWKTQYF. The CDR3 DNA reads TGTGCCAGCAGCAAATCGAACAGCGTAAGCGGGAGGGCCTGGAAGACCCAGTACTTC.

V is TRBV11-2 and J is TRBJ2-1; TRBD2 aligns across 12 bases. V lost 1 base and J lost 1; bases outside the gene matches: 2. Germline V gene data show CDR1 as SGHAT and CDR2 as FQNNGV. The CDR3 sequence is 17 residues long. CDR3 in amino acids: CASSLGTSGDSYNEQFF. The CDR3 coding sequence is TGTGCCAGCAGCTTAGGGACTAGCGGGGATTCCTACAATGAGCAGTTCTTC. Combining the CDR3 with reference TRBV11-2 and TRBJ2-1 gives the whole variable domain EAGVAQSPRYKIIEKRQSVAFWCNPISGHATLYWYQQILGQGPKLLIQFQNNGVVDDSQLPKDRFSAERLKGVDSTLKIQPAKLEDSAVYLCASSLGTSGDSYNEQFFGPGTRLTVL.

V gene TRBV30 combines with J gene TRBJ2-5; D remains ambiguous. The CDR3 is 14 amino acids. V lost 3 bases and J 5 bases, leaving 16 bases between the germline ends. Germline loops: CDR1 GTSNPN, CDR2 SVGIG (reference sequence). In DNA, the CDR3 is TGTGCCTGGAGCCCTAAGCGCCTCTTGGAGACCCAGTACTTC. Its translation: CAWSPKRLLETQYF.

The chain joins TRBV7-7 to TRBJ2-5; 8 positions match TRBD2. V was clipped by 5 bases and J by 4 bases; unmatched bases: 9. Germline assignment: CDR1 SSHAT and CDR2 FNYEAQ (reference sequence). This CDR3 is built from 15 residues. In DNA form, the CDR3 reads TGTGCCAGCAGCCCGGGGGGAGCGGGAGTAGAGACCCAGTACTTC. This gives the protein CASSPGGAGVETQYF.

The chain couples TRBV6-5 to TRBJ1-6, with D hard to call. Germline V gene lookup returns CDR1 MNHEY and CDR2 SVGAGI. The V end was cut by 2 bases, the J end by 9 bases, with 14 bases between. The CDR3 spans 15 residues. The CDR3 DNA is TGTGCCAGCAGTTACGCCGGGGTGGGCACTTCACCCCTCCACTTT. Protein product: CASSYAGVGTSPLHF.

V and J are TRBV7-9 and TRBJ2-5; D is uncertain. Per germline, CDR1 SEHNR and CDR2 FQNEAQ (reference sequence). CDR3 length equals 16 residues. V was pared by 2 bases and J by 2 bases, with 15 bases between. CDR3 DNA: TGTGCCAGCAGCTTACGGCCGAAACTTAGTCAAGAGACCCAGTACTTC. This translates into CASSLRPKLSQETQYF. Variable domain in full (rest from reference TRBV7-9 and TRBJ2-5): DTGVSQNPRHKITKRGQNVTFRCDPISEHNRLYWYRQTLGQGPEFLTYFQNEAQLEKSRLLSDRFSAERPKGSFSTLEIQRTEQGDSAMYLCASSLRPKLSQETQYFGPGTRLLVL.

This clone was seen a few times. This CDR3 reads CASSVSRGPYNEQFF. The CDR3, as DNA: TGTGCCAGCAGTGTCAGCAGGGGACCGTACAATGAGCAGTTCTTC. V is TRBV2 and J is TRBJ2-1; weak D call: TRBD1 (6 bases). V was cut by 4 bases and J by 4 bases, with 14 bases left in between. Germline loops: CDR1 SNHLY, CDR2 FYNNEI. CDR3 length: 15 residues. The full variable domain, rest sourced from reference TRBV2 and TRBJ2-1, is EPEVTQTPSHQVTQMGQEVILRCVPISNHLYFYWYRQILGQKVEFLVSFYNNEISEKSEIFDDQFSVERPDGSNFTLKIRSTKLEDSAMYFCASSVSRGPYNEQFFGPGTRLTVL.

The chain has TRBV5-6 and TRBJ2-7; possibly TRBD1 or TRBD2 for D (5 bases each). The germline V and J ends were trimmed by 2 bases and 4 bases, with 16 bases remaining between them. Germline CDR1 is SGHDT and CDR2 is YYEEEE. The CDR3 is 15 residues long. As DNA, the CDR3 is TGTGCCAGCAGCTTTAACCCCGGGGCGAAATACGAGCAGTACTTC. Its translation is CASSFNPGAKYEQYF.

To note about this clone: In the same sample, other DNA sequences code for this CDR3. DNA of the CDR3: TGTGCCTGGAGTGTGGGTGGGAATCAGCCCCAGCATTTT. Its protein is CAWSVGGNQPQHF. V gene TRBV30 combines with J gene TRBJ1-5; D remains unclear. This CDR3 has 13 residues. Per germline, CDR1 GTSNPN and CDR2 SVGIG (reference sequence). V lost 0 bases to trimming and J lost 4 bases, with 7 bases between them.

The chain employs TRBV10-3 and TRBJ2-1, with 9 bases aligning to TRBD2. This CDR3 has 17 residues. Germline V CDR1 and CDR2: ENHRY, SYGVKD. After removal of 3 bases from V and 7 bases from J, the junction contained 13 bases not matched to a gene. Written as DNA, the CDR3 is TGTGCCATCAGTGACCCGGGGGTTTTAGCGGGAGAGAATGAGCAGTTCTTC. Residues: CAISDPGVLAGENEQFF.

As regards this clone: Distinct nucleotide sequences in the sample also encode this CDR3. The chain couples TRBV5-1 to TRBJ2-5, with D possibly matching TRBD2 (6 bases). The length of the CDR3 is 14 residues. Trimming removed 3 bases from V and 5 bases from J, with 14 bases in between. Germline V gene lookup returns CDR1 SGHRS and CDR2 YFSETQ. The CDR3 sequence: CASSSGTLGETQYF. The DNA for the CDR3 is TGCGCCAGCAGCTCGGGGACTCTGGGGGAGACCCAGTACTTC.

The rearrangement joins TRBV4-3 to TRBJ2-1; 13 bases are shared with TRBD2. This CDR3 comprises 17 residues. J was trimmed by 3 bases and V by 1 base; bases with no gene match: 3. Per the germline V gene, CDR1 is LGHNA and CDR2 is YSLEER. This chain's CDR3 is CASSQVLAGGLYNEQFF. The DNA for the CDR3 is TGCGCCAGCAGCCAAGTACTAGCGGGAGGGCTCTACAATGAGCAGTTCTTC.

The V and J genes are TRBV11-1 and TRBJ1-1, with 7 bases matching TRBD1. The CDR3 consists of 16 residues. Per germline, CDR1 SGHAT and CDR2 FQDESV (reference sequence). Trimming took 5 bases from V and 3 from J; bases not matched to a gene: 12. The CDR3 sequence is CASSPDRESFDTEAFF. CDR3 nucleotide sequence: TGTGCCAGCAGCCCTGACAGGGAAAGTTTTGACACTGAAGCTTTCTTT. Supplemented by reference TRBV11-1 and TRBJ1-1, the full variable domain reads EAEVAQSPRYKITEKSQAVAFWCDPISGHATLYWYRQILGQGPELLVQFQDESVVDDSQLPKDRFSAERLKGVDSTLKIQPAELGDSAMYLCASSPDRESFDTEAFFGQGTRLTVV.

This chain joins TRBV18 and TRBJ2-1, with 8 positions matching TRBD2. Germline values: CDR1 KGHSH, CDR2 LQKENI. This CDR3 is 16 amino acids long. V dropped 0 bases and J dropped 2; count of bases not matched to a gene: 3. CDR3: CASSPPAGGTYNEQFF. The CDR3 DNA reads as TGTGCCAGCTCACCACCCGCGGGAGGTACCTACAATGAGCAGTTCTTC.

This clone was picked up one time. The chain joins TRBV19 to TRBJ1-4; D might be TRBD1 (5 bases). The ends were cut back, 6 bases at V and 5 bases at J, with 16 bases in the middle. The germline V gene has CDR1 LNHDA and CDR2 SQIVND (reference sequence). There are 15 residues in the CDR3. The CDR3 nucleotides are TGTGCCAGTAGCGGACGGGAGGGGTGGAATGAAAAACTGTTTTTT. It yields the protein CASSGREGWNEKLFF.

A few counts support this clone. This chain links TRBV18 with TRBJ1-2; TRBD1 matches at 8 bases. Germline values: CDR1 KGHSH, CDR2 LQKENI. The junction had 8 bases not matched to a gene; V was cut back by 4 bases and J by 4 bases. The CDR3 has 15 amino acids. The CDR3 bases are TGTGCCAGCTCACACGAGACAGGGGTGAGCTATGGCTACACCTTC. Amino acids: CASSHETGVSYGYTF.

DNA for the CDR3: TGTGCCAGCAGCCAAGATTGGGGGACTAGCGGTCACACCGGGGAGCTGTTTTTT. This gives the protein CASSQDWGTSGHTGELFF. The chain uses TRBV14 and TRBJ2-2; 11 positions agree with TRBD2. This CDR3 contains 18 residues. Trimming at V came to 0 bases and at J to 3 bases, leaving 6 bases not matched to a gene. Germline CDR1 is SGHDN and CDR2 is FVKESK.

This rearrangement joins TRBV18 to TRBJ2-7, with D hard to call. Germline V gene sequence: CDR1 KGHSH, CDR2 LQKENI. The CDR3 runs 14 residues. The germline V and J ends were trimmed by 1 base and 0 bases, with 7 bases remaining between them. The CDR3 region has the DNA TGTGCCAGCTCACCACAGGAACCCTCCTACGAGCAGTACTTC. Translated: CASSPQEPSYEQYF.

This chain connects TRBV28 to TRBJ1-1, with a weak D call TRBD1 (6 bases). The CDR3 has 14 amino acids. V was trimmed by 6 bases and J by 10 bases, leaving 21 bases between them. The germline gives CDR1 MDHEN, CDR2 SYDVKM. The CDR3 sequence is CASSLESQGRLAFF. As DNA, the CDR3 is TGTGCCAGCAGCTTGGAGTCGCAGGGGCGCCTAGCTTTCTTT.

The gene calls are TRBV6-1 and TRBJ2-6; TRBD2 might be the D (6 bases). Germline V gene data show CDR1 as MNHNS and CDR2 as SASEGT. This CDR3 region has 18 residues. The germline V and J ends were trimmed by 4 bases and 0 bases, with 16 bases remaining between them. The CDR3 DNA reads TGTGCCAGCAGTGTTCGGGGGACTTTTTACTCTGGGGCCAACGTCCTGACTTTC. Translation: CASSVRGTFYSGANVLTF.

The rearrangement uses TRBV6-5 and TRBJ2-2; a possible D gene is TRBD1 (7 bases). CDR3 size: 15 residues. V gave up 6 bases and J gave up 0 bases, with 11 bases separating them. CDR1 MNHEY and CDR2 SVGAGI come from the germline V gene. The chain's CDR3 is CASRRGQTNTGELFF. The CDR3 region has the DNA TGTGCCAGCAGGCGGGGACAGACGAACACCGGGGAGCTGTTTTTT.

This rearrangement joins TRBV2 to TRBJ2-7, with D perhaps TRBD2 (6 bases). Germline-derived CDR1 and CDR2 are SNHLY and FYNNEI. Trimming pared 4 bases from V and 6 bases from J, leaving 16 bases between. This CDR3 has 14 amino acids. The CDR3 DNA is TGTGCCAGCAGTGTAGTAGACCGGGGAGGCGAGCAGTACTTC. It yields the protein CASSVVDRGGEQYF.

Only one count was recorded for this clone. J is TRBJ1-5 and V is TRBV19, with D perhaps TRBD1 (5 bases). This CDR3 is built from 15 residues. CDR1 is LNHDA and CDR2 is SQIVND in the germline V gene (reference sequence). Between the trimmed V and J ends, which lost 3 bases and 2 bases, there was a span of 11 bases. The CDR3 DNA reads TGTGCCAGTAGTATGGGGCCACCTGGCAATCAGCCCCAGCATTTT. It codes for CASSMGPPGNQPQHF.

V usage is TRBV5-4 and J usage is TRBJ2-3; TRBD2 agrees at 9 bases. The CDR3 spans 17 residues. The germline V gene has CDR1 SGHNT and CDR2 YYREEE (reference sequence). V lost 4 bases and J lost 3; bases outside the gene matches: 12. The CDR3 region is CASSTKLALAGTDTQYF. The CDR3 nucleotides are TGTGCCAGCAGCACCAAACTCGCCCTAGCGGGAACAGATACGCAGTATTTT.

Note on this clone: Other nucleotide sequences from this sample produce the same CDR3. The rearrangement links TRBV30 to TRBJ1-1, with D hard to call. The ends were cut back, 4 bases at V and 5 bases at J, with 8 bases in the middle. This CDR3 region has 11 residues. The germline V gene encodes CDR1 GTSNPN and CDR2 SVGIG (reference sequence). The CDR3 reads CAWMGYTEAFF. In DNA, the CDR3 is TGTGCCTGGATGGGGTATACTGAAGCTTTCTTT.